The entry that follows covers one TCR beta chain sequence. This CDR3 has 14 amino acids. The V gene lost 3 bases and the J gene lost 7 bases, with 12 bases spanning the gap. CDR1 is SGHTA, CDR2 FQGTGA, per germline. The data belong to a study of cytomegalovirus exposure and HLA in healthy donors. The PCR used 60 Vbeta and 13 Jbeta primers. Libraries were prepared by immunoSEQ multiplex PCR; TCRdb keeps only in-frame clonotypes and omits some of them. The sample consists of 200,000 to 250,000 clones, almost 85% of them appearing once. The origin of this receptor is a woman in her thirties or forties in good health and CMV-seronegative. The sample comprised PBMCs. The chain recombines TRBV7-3 with TRBJ2-2; TRBD1 might be the D (6 bases). The CDR3 DNA is TGTGCCAGCAGCTTGTCCCAGGGGATCGGGGAGCTGTTTTTT. Residues: CASSLSQGIGELFF. Based on the CDR3 plus reference TRBV7-3 and TRBJ2-2, the full variable domain is GAGVSQTPSNKVTEKGKYVELRCDPISGHTALYWYRQSLGQGPEFLIYFQGTGAADDSGLPNDRFFAVRPEGSVSTLKIQRTERGDSAVYLCASSLSQGIGELFFGEGSRLTVL.